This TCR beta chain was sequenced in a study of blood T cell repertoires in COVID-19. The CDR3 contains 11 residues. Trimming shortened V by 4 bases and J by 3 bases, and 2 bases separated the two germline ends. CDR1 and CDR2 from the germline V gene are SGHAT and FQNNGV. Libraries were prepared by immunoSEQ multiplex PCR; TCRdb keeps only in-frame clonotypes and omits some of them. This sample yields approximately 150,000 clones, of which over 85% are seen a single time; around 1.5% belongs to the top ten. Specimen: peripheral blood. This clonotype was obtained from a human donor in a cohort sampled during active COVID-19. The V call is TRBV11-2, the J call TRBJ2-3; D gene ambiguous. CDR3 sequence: CASSSTDTQYF. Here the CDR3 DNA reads TGTGCCAGCAGCTCTACAGATACGCAGTATTTT.